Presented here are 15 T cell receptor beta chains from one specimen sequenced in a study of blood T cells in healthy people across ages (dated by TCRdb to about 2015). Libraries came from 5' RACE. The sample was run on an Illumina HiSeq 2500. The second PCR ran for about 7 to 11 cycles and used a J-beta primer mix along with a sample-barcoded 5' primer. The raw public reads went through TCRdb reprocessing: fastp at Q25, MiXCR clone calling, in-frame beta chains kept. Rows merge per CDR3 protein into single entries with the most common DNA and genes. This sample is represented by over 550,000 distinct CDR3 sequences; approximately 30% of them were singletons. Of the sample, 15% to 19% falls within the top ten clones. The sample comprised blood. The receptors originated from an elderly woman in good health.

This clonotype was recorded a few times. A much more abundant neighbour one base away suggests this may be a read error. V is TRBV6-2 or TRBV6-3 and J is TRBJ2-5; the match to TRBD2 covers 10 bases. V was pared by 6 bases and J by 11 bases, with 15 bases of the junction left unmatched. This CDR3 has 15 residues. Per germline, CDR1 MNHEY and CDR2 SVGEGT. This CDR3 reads CASSRPGLANNEQYF. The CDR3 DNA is TGTGCCAGCAGCCGTCCGGGACTAGCGAACAATGAGCAGTACTTC.

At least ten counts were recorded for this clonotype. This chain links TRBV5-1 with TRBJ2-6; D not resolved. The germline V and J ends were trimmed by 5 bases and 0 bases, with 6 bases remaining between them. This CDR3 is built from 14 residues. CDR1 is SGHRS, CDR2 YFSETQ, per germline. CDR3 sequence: CASRATSGANVLTF. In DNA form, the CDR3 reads TGCGCCAGCAGGGCGACCTCTGGGGCCAACGTCCTGACTTTC.

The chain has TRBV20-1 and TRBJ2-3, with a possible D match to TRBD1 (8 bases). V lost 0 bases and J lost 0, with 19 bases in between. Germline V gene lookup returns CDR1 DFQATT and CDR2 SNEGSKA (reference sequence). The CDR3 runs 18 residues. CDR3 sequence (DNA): TGCAGTGCTAGAGATCCGACAGGGGCGGGAGTTAGCACAGATACGCAGTATTTT. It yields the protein CSARDPTGAGVSTDTQYF.

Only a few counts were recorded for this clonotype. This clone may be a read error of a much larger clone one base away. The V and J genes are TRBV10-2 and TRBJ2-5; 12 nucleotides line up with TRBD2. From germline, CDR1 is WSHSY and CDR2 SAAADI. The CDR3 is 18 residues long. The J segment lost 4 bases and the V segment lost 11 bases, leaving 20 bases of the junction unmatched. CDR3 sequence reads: CASLRGLAGGPKGETQYF. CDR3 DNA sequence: TGCGCCTCCTTACGAGGGCTAGCGGGGGGGCCAAAAGGAGAGACCCAGTACTTC.

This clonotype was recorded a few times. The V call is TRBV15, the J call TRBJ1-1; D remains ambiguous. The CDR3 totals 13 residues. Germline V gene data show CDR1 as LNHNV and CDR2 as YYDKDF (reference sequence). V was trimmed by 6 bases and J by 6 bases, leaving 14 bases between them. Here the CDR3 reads CATSVGGRAEAFF. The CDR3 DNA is TGTGCCACCAGTGTGGGCGGGAGGGCTGAAGCTTTCTTT.

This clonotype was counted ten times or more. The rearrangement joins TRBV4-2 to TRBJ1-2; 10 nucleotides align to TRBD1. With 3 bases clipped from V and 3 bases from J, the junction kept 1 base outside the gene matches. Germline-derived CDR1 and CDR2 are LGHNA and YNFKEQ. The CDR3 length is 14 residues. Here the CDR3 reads CASSQDRGDYGYTF. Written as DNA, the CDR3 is TGTGCCAGCAGCCAGGACAGGGGGGACTATGGCTACACCTTC.

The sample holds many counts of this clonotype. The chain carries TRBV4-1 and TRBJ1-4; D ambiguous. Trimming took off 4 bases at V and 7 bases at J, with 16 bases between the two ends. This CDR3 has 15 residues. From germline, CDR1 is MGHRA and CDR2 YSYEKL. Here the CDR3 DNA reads TGCGCCAGCAGCCCGAAACAACCCCGGAGTGAAAAACTGTTTTTT. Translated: CASSPKQPRSEKLFF.

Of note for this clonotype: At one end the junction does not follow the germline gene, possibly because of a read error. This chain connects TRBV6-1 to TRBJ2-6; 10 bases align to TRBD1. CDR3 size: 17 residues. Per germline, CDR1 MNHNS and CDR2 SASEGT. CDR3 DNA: TGTGCCAGCAGGGACCGGGACAGGGGCTCTGGGGCCAACGTCCGGACTTTC. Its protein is CASRDRDRGSGANVRTF.

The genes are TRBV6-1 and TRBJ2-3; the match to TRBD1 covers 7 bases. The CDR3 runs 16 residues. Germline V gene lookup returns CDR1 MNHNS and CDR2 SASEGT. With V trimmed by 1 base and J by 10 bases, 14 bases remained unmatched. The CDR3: CASSEERWTGGKAQYF. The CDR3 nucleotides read TGTGCCAGCAGTGAAGAAAGGTGGACAGGCGGCAAAGCGCAGTATTTT.

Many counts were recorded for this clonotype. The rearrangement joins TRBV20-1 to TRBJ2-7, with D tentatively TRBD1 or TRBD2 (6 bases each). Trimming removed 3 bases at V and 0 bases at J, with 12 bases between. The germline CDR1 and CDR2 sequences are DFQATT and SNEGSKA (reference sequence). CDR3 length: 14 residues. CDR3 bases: TGCAGTGCTAGTCGTTCGGGGGCCTCCTACGAGCAGTACTTC. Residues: CSASRSGASYEQYF.

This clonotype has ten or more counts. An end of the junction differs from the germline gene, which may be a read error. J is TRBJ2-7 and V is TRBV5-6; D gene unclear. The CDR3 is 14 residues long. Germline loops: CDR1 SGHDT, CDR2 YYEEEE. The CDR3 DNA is TGTGCCTGCAGCTTCCTCCAGATCTCCTACGAGCAGTACTTC. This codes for CACSFLQISYEQYF.

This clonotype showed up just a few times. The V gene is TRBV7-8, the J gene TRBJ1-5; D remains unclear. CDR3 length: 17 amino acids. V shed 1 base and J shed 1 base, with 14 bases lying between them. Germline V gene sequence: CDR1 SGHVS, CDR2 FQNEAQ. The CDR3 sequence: CASSLGRFDRSNQPQHF. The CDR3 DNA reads TGTGCCAGCAGCTTAGGGAGATTTGATAGGAGCAATCAGCCCCAGCATTTT. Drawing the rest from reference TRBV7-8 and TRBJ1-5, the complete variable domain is GAGVSQSPRYKVAKRGQDVALRCDPISGHVSLFWYQQALGQGPEFLTYFQNEAQLDKSGLPSDRFFAERPEGSVSTLKIQRTQQEDSAVYLCASSLGRFDRSNQPQHFGDGTRLSIL.

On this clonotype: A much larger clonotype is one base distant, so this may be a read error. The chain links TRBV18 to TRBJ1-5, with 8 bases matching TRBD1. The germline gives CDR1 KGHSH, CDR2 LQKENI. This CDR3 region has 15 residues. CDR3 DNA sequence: TGTGCCAGCTTACCACCTGGACAGGGAAGGCAGCCCCAGCATTTT. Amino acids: CASLPPGQGRQPQHF. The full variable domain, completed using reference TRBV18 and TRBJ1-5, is NAGVMQNPRHLVRRRGQEARLRCSPMKGHSHVYWYRQLPEEGLKFMVYLQKENIIDESGMPKERFSAEFPKEGPSILRIQQVVRGDSAAYFCASLPPGQGRQPQHFGDGTRLSIL.

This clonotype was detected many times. CDR3 amino acids: CAISGAAYGYTF. The CDR3, as DNA: TGTGCCATTTCAGGGGCTGCCTATGGCTACACCTTC. The genes are TRBV28 and TRBJ1-2; TRBD1 might be the D (6 bases). Germline V gives CDR1 MDHEN, CDR2 SYDVKM. The length of the CDR3 is 12 residues. V dropped 10 bases and J dropped 4 bases, with 13 bases sitting between them.

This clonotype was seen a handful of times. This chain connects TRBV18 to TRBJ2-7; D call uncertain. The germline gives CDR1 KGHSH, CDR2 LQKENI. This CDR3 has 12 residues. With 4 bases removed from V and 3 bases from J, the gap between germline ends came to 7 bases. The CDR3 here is CASSHGNYEQYF. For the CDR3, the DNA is TGTGCCAGCTCACATGGAAACTACGAGCAGTACTTC.